This is a list of T cell receptor beta chains from one sample in a study of control samples from healthy donors and cancer patients. Assay: immunoSEQ multiplex PCR; the TCRdb copy retains only in-frame clones and omits some. The sample contains roughly 24,000 clones, 82% of which appear only once. Sample: PBMCs. The receptors come from a man aged 55 to 70 with colorectal cancer. Both conserved end residues are part of each CDR3. The order of the fields is CDR3 protein, CDR3 DNA, V gene, CDR3 length, D gene, J gene, clone size. D genes are given only for firm matches. Clone size is stated in some rows and not others, as once, few, many or a class when expanded.

CDR3 protein: CVSSPYSTGPLNYGYTF; CDR3 DNA: TGTGTCAGCAGCCCCTACTCGACAGGGCCCCTAAACTATGGCTACACCTTC; V gene: TRBV11-2; CDR3 length: 17; D gene: TRBD1; J gene: TRBJ1-2; clone size: .
CDR3 protein: CASSQEAYEGAEGYTF; CDR3 DNA: TGCGCCAGCAGCCAAGAGGCATACGAGGGGGCCGAAGGCTACACCTTC; V gene: TRBV4-3; CDR3 length: 16; D gene: TRBD1; J gene: TRBJ1-2; clone size: .
CDR3 protein: CASSLTGVDGYTF; CDR3 DNA: TGCGCCAGCAGCCTCACGGGGGTAGATGGCTACACCTTC; V gene: TRBV4-1; CDR3 length: 13; D gene: .; J gene: TRBJ1-2; clone size: medium-sized
CDR3 protein: CATSLEGGTEAFF; CDR3 DNA: TGTGCCACCAGTTTAGAGGGGGGAACTGAAGCTTTCTTT; V gene: TRBV24-1; CDR3 length: 13; D gene: .; J gene: TRBJ1-1; clone size: .
CDR3 protein: CASSVQVQNTEAFF; CDR3 DNA: TGTGCCAGTAGTGTCCAGGTCCAGAACACTGAAGCTTTCTTT; V gene: TRBV19; CDR3 length: 14; D gene: .; J gene: TRBJ1-1; clone size: .
CDR3 protein: CASGFRTSGGVSNTGELFF; CDR3 DNA: TGTGCTAGTGGTTTCAGGACTAGCGGGGGGGTCTCGAACACCGGGGAGCTGTTTTTT; V gene: TRBV12-5; CDR3 length: 19; D gene: TRBD2; J gene: TRBJ2-2; clone size: .
CDR3 protein: CAWTRLAVNTGELFF; CDR3 DNA: TGTGCCTGGACCCGGCTAGCGGTGAACACCGGGGAGCTGTTTTTT; V gene: TRBV30; CDR3 length: 15; D gene: TRBD2; J gene: TRBJ2-2; clone size: .
CDR3 protein: CASSQAAGANVLTF; CDR3 DNA: TGTGCCAGCAGCCAGGCTGCTGGGGCCAACGTCCTGACTTTC; V gene: TRBV3-1/TRBV3-2; CDR3 length: 14; D gene: .; J gene: TRBJ2-6; clone size: .
CDR3 protein: CATSEGTAFNQPQHF; CDR3 DNA: TGTGCCACCAGCGAAGGGACAGCCTTCAATCAGCCCCAGCATTTT; V gene: TRBV24-1; CDR3 length: 15; D gene: TRBD1; J gene: TRBJ1-5; clone size: .
CDR3 protein: CASSEVLSHTQYF; CDR3 DNA: TGTGCCAGCAGTGAAGTTTTAAGCCACACGCAGTATTTT; V gene: TRBV2; CDR3 length: 13; D gene: .; J gene: TRBJ2-3; clone size: .